The rows below give T cell receptor beta chains drawn from one sample of a study of T cell responses to AZD1222 COVID-19 vaccine. The table came from immunoSEQ multiplex PCR; TCRdb's copy has only in-frame clones and leaves some out. The sample includes 150,000 to 160,000 clones, 85% to 90% of them seen just once. Material: peripheral blood, obtained on day 0 of MenACWY control vaccination. The receptors here all came from an adult in good health. CDR3s leave out the opening cysteine and the closing phenylalanine or tryptophan.

J gene	V gene	CDR3 protein
TRBJ1-1	TRBV7-2	ASIRTGRVDEAF
TRBJ1-1	TRBV5-1	ASSWSDTRGTEAF
TRBJ2-1	TRBV9	ASSASSGTSGRGTYNEQF
TRBJ2-1	TRBV28	ASSSLWGGLAGANEQF
TRBJ2-7	TRBV27	ASSFSDRVNEQY
TRBJ1-4	TRBV9	ASSTRQGRNEKLF
TRBJ1-2	TRBV6-5	ASSYRGTNYGYT
TRBJ1-2	TRBV4-1	ASSQEDEVYGYT
TRBJ1-1	TRBV18	ASSPALPVNTEAF
TRBJ2-7	TRBV25-1	ASSDYYRYEQY
TRBJ2-6	TRBV10-2	ASSEKASGKSGANVLT
TRBJ2-2	TRBV23-1	AGGGRHTGELF
TRBJ1-1	TRBV29-1	SVPVRGGGPEAF
TRBJ2-2	TRBV6-5	ASSKTSFIGELF
TRBJ2-3	TRBV7-9	ASSLRAGTSTDTQY
TRBJ2-3	TRBV6-1	ASSVYRTSGTRTDTQY
TRBJ2-3	TRBV7-6	ASSVGQGTQY
TRBJ1-2	TRBV7-9	ASSSDGIEGYT
TRBJ1-2	TRBV24-1	ATSETGSGYT
TRBJ2-3	TRBV19	ASSPGRGREYYSTDTQY
TRBJ2-1	TRBV18	ASSPTSGRANEQF
TRBJ2-7	TRBV5-1	ASTDSHLELQY
TRBJ2-7	TRBV24-1	ATSDWEWAQGVY
TRBJ1-2	TRBV6-6	ASTNRPGQGADGYT
TRBJ1-6	TRBV6-4	ASRGTGGDNSPLH
TRBJ2-1	TRBV9	ASSVAASEGGEQF
TRBJ2-2	TRBV21-1	ASSRWDRNTGELF
TRBJ1-5	TRBV6-5	ATHPGRGNQPQH
TRBJ1-2	TRBV19	ASRSQGFDGYT
TRBJ1-1	TRBV5-6	ASSWGVNTEAF
TRBJ1-1	TRBV19	ASRGPQGAGTEAF
TRBJ1-5	TRBV28	ASRHGTGGGQPQH
TRBJ2-2	TRBV6-5	ATRSSKTNTGELF
TRBJ1-1	TRBV5-4	ASSLNPELTEAF
TRBJ1-2	TRBV7-2	ASSPTIRTFNYGYT
TRBJ2-4	TRBV19	ASSSTTGLGFWNIQY
TRBJ2-1	TRBV28	ASSSGGGGSSYNEQF
TRBJ1-5	TRBV5-4	ASSLDNHQPQH
TRBJ1-1	TRBV3-1/TRBV3-2	ASSQALASTEAF
TRBJ1-6	TRBV9	ASSVADRVNSPLH
TRBJ1-2	TRBV7-9	ASSLEKVYT
TRBJ1-5	TRBV10-1	ASSEAGPQPQH
TRBJ2-1	TRBV30	AWSARSSSEQF
TRBJ1-1	TRBV29-1	SAGDSRSG
TRBJ1-4	TRBV2	ASMKGIGNEKLF
TRBJ1-6	TRBV6-4	ASSDRGSPLH
TRBJ2-6	TRBV7-8	ASGEGYGAGANVLT
TRBJ1-2	TRBV14	ASSQQWGNYGYT
TRBJ2-1	TRBV6-2/TRBV6-3	ASSYETGGPYNEQF
TRBJ1-2	TRBV28	ATILGGNIYT
TRBJ1-1	TRBV2	ASNTAGAEAF
TRBJ2-4	TRBV5-1	ASSLVPWDGRQTNIQY
TRBJ2-7	TRBV9	ASGLDRRSYEQY